The sequence of this T cell receptor beta chain was determined in a study of human T cells and chemical hapten exposure. Notes on the study in general: In the PT1 data, expanded TCR counts showed a positive correlation with patch test score.

Germline V gene sequence: CDR1 SNHLY, CDR2 FYNNEI. This CDR3 is built from 10 residues. Trimming pared 4 bases from V and 4 bases from J, leaving 2 bases between. This clonotype has a count of ten or more. As yet, its antigen is unknown. Individual cDNA molecules in this library carried unique molecular identifiers. TCRdb re-called the RACE reads through MiXCR, storing one row per CDR3 protein. The table records about 70,000 distinct CDR3 sequences, 7.5% to 10% of them present only once. Specified time point: patch test 1, 2 weeks after DPC sensitization. The treatment here: therapeutic diphenylcyclopropenone sensitization with weekly scalp DPC.

The gene calls are TRBV2 and TRBJ2-7, with D uncertain. Specimen: whole blood, collected in connection with sensitization to the hapten diphenylcyclopropenone (DPC). The sequence was collected from a middle-aged woman with alopecia areata. Some clones in this sample may be carry-over from other donors' samples. The CDR3 DNA follows: TGTGCCAGCAGTGGGTACGAGCAGTACTTC. This encodes CASSGYEQYF.